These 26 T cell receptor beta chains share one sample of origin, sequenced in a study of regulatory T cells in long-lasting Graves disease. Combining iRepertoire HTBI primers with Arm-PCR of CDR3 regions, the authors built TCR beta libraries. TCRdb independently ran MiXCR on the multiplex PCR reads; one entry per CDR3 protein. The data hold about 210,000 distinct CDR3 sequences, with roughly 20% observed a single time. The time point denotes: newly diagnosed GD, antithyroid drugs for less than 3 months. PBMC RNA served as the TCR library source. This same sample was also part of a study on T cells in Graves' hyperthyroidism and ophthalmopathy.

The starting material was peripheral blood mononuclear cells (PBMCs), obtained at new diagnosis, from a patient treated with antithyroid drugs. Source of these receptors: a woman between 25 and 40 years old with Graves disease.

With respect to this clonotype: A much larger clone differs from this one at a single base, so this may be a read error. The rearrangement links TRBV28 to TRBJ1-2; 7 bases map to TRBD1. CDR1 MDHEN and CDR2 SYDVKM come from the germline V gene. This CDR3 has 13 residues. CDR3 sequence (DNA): TGTGTCAGCAGTCACCGGGACAGCTATGGCTACACCTTC. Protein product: CVSSHRDSYGYTF.

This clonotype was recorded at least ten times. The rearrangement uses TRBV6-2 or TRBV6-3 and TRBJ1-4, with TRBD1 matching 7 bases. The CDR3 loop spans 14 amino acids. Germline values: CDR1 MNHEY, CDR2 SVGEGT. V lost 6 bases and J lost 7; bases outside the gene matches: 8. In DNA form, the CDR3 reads TGTGCCAGCAGAGGACAGGTGCGGAGTGAAAAACTGTTTTTT. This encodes CASRGQVRSEKLFF.

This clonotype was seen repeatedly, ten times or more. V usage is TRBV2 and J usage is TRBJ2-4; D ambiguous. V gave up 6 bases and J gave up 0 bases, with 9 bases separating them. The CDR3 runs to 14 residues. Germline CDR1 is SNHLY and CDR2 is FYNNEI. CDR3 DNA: TGTGCCAGCAGGGCACGGTTAGCCAAAAACATTCAGTACTTC. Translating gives CASRARLAKNIQYF.

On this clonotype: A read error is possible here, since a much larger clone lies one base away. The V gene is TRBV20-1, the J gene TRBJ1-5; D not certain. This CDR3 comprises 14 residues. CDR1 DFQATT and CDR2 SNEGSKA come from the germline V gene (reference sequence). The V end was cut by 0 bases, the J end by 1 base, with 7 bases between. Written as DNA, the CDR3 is TGCAGTGCTAGAGATCGCATAAGCAATCAGCCCCAGCATTTT. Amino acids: CSARDRISNQPQHF.

As DNA, the CDR3 is TGTGCCAGCAGTTTACGGGGCAGGGTTGGGACCCAGTACTTC. Protein: CASSLRGRVGTQYF. The chain combines TRBV12-3 or TRBV12-4 with TRBJ2-5; either TRBD1 or TRBD2 may fit D (5 bases each). The CDR3 extends over 14 amino acids. Trimming took 2 bases from V and 7 from J, leaving 14 bases between them.

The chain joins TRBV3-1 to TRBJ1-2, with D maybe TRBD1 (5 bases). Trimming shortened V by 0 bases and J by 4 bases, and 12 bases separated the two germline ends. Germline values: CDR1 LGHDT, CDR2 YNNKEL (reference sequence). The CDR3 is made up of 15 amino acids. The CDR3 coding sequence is TGTGCCAGCAGCCAAGACACGAGACAGAGCTATGGCTACACCTTC. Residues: CASSQDTRQSYGYTF.

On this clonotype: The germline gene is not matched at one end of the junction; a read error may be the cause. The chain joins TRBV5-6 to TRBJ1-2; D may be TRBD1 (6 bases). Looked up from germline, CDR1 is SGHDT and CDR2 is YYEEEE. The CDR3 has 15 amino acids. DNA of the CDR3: TGTGCCAACAGCTTTTCAGCAGGGGCGAAGTATGGCTACACCTTC. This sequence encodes CANSFSAGAKYGYTF.

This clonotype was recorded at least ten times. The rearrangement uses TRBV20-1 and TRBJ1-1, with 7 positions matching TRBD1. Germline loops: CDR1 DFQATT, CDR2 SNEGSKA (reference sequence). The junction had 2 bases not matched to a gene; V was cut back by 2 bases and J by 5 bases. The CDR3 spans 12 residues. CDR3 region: CSARQGGTEAFF. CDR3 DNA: TGCAGTGCTAGACAGGGGGGTACTGAAGCTTTCTTT.

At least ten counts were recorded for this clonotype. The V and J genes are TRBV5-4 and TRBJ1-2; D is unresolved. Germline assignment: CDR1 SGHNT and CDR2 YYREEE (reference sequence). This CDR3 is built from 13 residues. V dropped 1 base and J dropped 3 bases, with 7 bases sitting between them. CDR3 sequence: CASSLYLDYGYTF. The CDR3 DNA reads TGTGCCAGCAGCTTGTATCTGGACTATGGCTACACCTTC.

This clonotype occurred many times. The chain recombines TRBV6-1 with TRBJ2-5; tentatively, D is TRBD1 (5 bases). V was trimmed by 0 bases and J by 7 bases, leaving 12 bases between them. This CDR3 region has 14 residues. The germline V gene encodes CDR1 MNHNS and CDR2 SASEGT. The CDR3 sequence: CASSEAPGRLTQYF. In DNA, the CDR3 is TGTGCCAGCAGTGAAGCGCCAGGGCGGCTGACCCAGTACTTC.

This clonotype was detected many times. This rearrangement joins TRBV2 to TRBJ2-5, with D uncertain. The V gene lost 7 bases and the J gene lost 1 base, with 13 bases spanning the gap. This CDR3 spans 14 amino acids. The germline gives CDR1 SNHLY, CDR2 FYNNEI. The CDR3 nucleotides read TGTGCCAGCAAGAATCGCGGTTTCCAAGAGACCCAGTACTTC. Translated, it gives CASKNRGFQETQYF. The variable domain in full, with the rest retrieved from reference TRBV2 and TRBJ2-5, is EPEVTQTPSHQVTQMGQEVILRCVPISNHLYFYWYRQILGQKVEFLVSFYNNEISEKSEIFDDQFSVERPDGSNFTLKIRSTKLEDSAMYFCASKNRGFQETQYFGPGTRLLVL.

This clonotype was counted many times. DNA of the CDR3: TGTGCCAGCAGTTTACGGGGGGGCCCGAGATCCTACGAGCAGTACTTC. Translating it yields CASSLRGGPRSYEQYF. The chain uses TRBV12-3 or TRBV12-4 and TRBJ2-7; 8 nucleotides align to TRBD2. Trimming at V came to 2 bases and at J to 1 base, leaving 7 bases not matched to a gene. The CDR3 is 16 amino acids.

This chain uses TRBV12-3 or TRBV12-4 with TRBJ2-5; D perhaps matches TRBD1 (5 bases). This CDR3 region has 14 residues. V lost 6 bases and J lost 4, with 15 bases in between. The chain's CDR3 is CASRTGPMRETQYF. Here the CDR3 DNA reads TGTGCCAGCAGAACAGGCCCGATGCGAGAGACCCAGTACTTC.

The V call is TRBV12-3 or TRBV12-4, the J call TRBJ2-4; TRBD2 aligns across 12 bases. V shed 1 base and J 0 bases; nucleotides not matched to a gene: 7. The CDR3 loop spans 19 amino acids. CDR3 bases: TGTGCCAGCAGTTTAGTAGGTAGGGGACTAGCGGGAGCCAAAAACATTCAGTACTTC. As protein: CASSLVGRGLAGAKNIQYF.

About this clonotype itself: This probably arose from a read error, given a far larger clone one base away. Written as DNA, the CDR3 is TGTGCCAGCAGTTGGGGCTCTGAAGCTTTCTTT. It encodes CASSWGSEAFF. This chain joins TRBV25-1 and TRBJ1-1, with D perhaps TRBD1 (5 bases). The CDR3 sequence is 11 residues long. Per the germline V gene, CDR1 is MGHDK and CDR2 is SYGVNS. V was pared by 5 bases and J by 6 bases, with 7 bases between.

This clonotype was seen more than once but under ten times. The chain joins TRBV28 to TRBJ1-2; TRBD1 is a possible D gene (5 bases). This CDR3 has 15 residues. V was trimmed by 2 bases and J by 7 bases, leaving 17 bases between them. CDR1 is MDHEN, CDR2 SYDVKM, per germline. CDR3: CASSLPPAGPVGYTF. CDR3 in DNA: TGTGCCAGCAGTTTACCCCCAGCAGGGCCGGTTGGCTACACCTTC.

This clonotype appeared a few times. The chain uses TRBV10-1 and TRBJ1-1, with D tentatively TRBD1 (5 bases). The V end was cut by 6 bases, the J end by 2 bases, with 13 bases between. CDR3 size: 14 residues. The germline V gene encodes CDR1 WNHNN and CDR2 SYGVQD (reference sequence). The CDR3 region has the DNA TGCGCCAGCAGAAACCGGGACGGTAACACTGAAGCTTTCTTT. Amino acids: CASRNRDGNTEAFF.

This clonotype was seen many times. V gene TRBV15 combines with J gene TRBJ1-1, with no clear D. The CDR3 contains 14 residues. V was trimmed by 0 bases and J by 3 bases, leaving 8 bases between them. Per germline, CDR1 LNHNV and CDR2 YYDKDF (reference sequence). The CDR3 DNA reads TGTGCCACCAGCAGAGATCATAAGGACACTGAAGCTTTCTTT. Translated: CATSRDHKDTEAFF.

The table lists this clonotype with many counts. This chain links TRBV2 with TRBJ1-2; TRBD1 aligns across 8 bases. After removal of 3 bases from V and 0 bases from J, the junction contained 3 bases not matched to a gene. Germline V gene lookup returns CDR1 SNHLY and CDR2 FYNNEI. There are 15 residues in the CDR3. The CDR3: CASSDPGQANYGYTF. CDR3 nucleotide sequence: TGTGCCAGCAGTGATCCGGGACAGGCTAACTATGGCTACACCTTC.

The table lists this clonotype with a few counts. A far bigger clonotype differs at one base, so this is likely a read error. The CDR3 sequence is CASSRSGAYGNTIYF. As DNA, the CDR3 is TGTGCCAGCAGTCGATCCGGGGCCTATGGAAACACCATATATTTT. V and J are TRBV7-9 and TRBJ1-3, with D possibly being TRBD1 (5 bases). This CDR3 has 15 residues. V lost 6 bases to trimming and J lost 3 bases, with 15 bases between them. Germline V gives CDR1 SEHNR, CDR2 FQNEAQ (reference sequence).

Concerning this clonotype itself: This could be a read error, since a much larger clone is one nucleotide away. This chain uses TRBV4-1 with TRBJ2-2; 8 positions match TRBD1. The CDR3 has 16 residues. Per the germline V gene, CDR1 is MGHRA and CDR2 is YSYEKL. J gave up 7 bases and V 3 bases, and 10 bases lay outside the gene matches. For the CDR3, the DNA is TGCGCCAGCAGCCATCGGGACAGGAGAGAAGTCGGGGAGCTGTTTTTT. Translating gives CASSHRDRREVGELFF.

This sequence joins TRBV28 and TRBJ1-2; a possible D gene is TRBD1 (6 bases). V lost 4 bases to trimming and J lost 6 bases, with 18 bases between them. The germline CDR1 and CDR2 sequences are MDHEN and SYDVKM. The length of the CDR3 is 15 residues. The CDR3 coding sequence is TGTGCCAGCAGTTACGGGGGCCAGGCCCGGGATGGCTACACCTTC. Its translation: CASSYGGQARDGYTF.

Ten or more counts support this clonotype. CDR3 protein: CAWSAIKSSYNEQFF. The CDR3 bases are TGTGCCTGGAGCGCCATTAAGAGCTCCTACAATGAGCAGTTCTTC. The chain uses TRBV30 and TRBJ2-1; D remains ambiguous. Per the germline V gene, CDR1 is GTSNPN and CDR2 is SVGIG (reference sequence). This CDR3 contains 15 residues. V was trimmed by 3 bases and J by 0 bases, leaving 12 bases between them.

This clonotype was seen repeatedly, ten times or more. The CDR3 DNA sequence: TGTGCCTGGACAGGGACAGGGTATATGAACACTGAAGCTTTCTTT. This codes for CAWTGTGYMNTEAFF. This sequence joins TRBV30 and TRBJ1-1; 9 bases are shared with TRBD1. The CDR3 has 15 residues. V was pared by 4 bases and J by 0 bases, with 6 bases of the junction left unmatched. Germline CDR1 is GTSNPN and CDR2 is SVGIG (reference sequence).

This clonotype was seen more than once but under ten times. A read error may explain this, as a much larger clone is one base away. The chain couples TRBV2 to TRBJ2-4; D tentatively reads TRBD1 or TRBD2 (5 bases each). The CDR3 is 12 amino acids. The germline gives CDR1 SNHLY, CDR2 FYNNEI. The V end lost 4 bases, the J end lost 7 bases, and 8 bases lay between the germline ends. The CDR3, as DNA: TGTGCCAGCAGTGGGGGGACCAACATTCAGTACTTC. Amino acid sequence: CASSGGTNIQYF. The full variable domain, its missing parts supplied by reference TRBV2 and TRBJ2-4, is EPEVTQTPSHQVTQMGQEVILRCVPISNHLYFYWYRQILGQKVEFLVSFYNNEISEKSEIFDDQFSVERPDGSNFTLKIRSTKLEDSAMYFCASSGGTNIQYFGAGTRLSVL.

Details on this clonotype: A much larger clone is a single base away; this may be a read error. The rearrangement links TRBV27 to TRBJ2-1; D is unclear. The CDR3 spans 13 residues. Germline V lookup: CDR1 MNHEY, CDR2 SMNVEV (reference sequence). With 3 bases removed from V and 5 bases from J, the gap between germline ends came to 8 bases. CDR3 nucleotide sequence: TGTGCCAGCAGTTTCACGGGTCACAATGAGCAGTTCTTC. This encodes CASSFTGHNEQFF.